These 6 T cell receptor beta chains came from one sample sequenced in a study of T-cell reconstitution after alpha-beta-depleted transplantation in children (TCRdb year 2016). Libraries came from PCR. TCRdb lists the instrument as Illumina HiSeq 2500. To normalize quantification of the TCRbeta repertoire, the TCR libraries were built with molecular barcoding that relied on unique molecular identifiers. Clones were called with MiXCR by TCRdb after fastp trimmed the public reads at Q25, and only in-frame beta chains were retained. Each CDR3 protein appears once, grouped with its most common genes and DNA. This sample lists some 550,000 distinct CDR3 sequences; roughly 18% were detected once. Around 3.3% of the sample comes from the top ten. Sequenced material: PBMCs from the stem cell graft donor, taken from the stem cell graft. Receptors were obtained from a human donor who donated a stem cell graft to a child with acute lymphoblastic leukemia.

This clonotype was seen a few times. V and J are TRBV12-3 or TRBV12-4 and TRBJ1-5, with a weak D call TRBD1 (6 bases). With 5 bases removed from V and 0 bases from J, the gap between germline ends came to 14 bases. The CDR3 runs 16 residues. The CDR3 loop is CASSPKDSYSNQPQHF. The CDR3 DNA reads TGTGCCAGCAGTCCCAAGGACAGCTATAGCAATCAGCCCCAGCATTTT.

The V and J genes are TRBV20-1 and TRBJ2-3; weak D call: TRBD2 (5 bases). The CDR3 length is 14 residues. The V gene lost 5 bases and the J gene lost 2 bases, with 14 bases spanning the gap. The germline CDR1 and CDR2 sequences are DFQATT and SNEGSKA (reference sequence). CDR3 nucleotides: TGCAGTGCTCGTGTCTCGGACTCCACAGATACGCAGTATTTT. Protein product: CSARVSDSTDTQYF.

V and J are TRBV27 and TRBJ2-7; 12 bases match TRBD2. This CDR3 is 15 amino acids long. V shed 4 bases, J shed 4 bases, and the junction held 5 bases outside the gene matches. The germline CDR1 and CDR2 sequences are MNHEY and SMNVEV (reference sequence). Here the CDR3 reads CASSSGLAGLYEQYF. As DNA, the CDR3 is TGTGCCAGCAGTTCAGGACTAGCGGGATTGTACGAGCAGTACTTC.

This clonotype has only a few counts. The chain recombines TRBV29-1 with TRBJ1-1, with 7 bases identical to TRBD1. The CDR3 covers 11 residues. Germline CDR1 is SQVTM and CDR2 is ANQGSEA. The V segment lost 6 bases and the J segment 8 bases; nucleotides outside the gene matches: 6. This chain's CDR3 is CSVSLTGEAFF. The CDR3 DNA is TGCAGCGTCTCACTGACAGGGGAAGCTTTCTTT.

V and J are TRBV27 and TRBJ2-3; weak D call: TRBD1 (6 bases). CDR1 is MNHEY, CDR2 SMNVEV, per germline (reference sequence). CDR3 length equals 14 residues. V was clipped by 6 bases and J by 4 bases, with 14 bases between them. Here the CDR3 reads CASSTPGHPDTQYF. CDR3 in DNA: TGTGCCAGCAGCACTCCGGGACACCCAGATACGCAGTATTTT.

V gene TRBV7-8 combines with J gene TRBJ2-7, with unresolved D. The V end was cut by 5 bases, the J end by 5 bases, with 4 bases between. The CDR3 contains 10 residues. Germline V gene sequence: CDR1 SGHVS, CDR2 FQNEAQ. The CDR3 protein is CASSQHEQYF. The CDR3 region has the DNA TGTGCCAGCAGCCAGCACGAGCAGTACTTC.